Listed below are T cell receptor beta chains from one sample, sequenced in a study of T-cell reconstitution after alpha-beta-depleted transplantation in children. TCRdb reprocessed the PCR reads with MiXCR, giving one entry per CDR3 protein. The sample has tens of thousands of distinct CDR3 sequences; approximately 6% are singletons. The starting material was PBMCs, mostly from graft donor cells, obtained 60 days after TCRalphabeta/CD19-depleted stem cell transplant. These receptors all stem from a female patient aged 2-9 years who had a stem cell transplant for aplastic anemia, so the T cells may come from the graft donor. CDR3s include the opening cysteine and the closing phenylalanine or tryptophan. Each record gives: CDR3 protein, CDR3 DNA, V gene, CDR3 length, D gene, J gene, clone size. A D gene is named only where the DNA matches it firmly. Clone size is shown for a subset of rows, as once, few, many or a class of expanded clone.

CDR3: CASSSTGKGNQPQHF
DNA: TGTGCCAGCAGCTCAACAGGGAAGGGCAATCAGCCCCAGCATTTT
V: TRBV28
length: 15
D: -
J: TRBJ1-5
size: many

CDR3: CASHAGHANTGELFF
DNA: TGCGCCAGCCATGCGGGGCACGCGAACACCGGGGAGCTGTTTTTT
V: TRBV4-3
length: 15
D: -
J: TRBJ2-2
size: many

CDR3: CASSPYSSSGPETQYF
DNA: TGTGCCAGCAGCCCTTACAGCTCCTCCGGGCCAGAGACCCAGTACTTC
V: TRBV11-3
length: 16
D: -
J: TRBJ2-5
size: many

CDR3: CSAQDTSGGTDTQYF
DNA: TGCAGTGCTCAAGATACTAGCGGGGGGACAGATACGCAGTATTTT
V: TRBV20-1
length: 15
D: TRBD2
J: TRBJ2-3
size: few

CDR3: CSVEATGGFGANVLTF
DNA: TGCAGCGTTGAAGCCACAGGGGGCTTTGGGGCCAACGTCCTGACTTTC
V: TRBV29-1
length: 16
D: TRBD1
J: TRBJ2-6
size: many

CDR3: CALRISGANVLTF
DNA: TGTGCCCTAAGAATCTCTGGGGCCAACGTCCTGACTTTC
V: TRBV18
length: 13
D: -
J: TRBJ2-6
size: many

CDR3: CATSRPGASDNEQFF
DNA: TGTGCCACCAGTAGGCCCGGAGCTTCCGACAATGAGCAGTTCTTC
V: TRBV24-1
length: 15
D: -
J: TRBJ2-1
size: -

CDR3: CASKREAAYNEQFF
DNA: TGTGCCAGCAAACGGGAGGCCGCCTACAATGAGCAGTTCTTC
V: TRBV27
length: 14
D: TRBD2
J: TRBJ2-1
size: many

CDR3: CSAVNYGYTF
DNA: TGCAGTGCGGTTAACTATGGCTACACCTTC
V: TRBV20-1
length: 10
D: -
J: TRBJ1-2
size: many

CDR3: CSAPGTSGTEQYF
DNA: TGCAGTGCGCCCGGGACTAGCGGGACGGAGCAGTACTTC
V: TRBV20-1
length: 13
D: TRBD2
J: TRBJ2-7
size: -

CDR3: CSASNEKLFF
DNA: TGCAGTGCTTCTAATGAAAAACTGTTTTTT
V: TRBV20-1
length: 10
D: -
J: TRBJ1-4
size: many

CDR3: CASSLGSGRGNEQFF
DNA: TGTGCCAGCAGCTTAGGTAGCGGGAGAGGAAATGAGCAGTTCTTC
V: TRBV7-9
length: 15
D: TRBD2
J: TRBJ2-1
size: many

CDR3: CASKRGQETQYF
DNA: TGTGCCAGCAAAAGGGGTCAAGAGACCCAGTACTTC
V: TRBV2
length: 12
D: -
J: TRBJ2-5
size: many

CDR3: CASSLFRGGDETQYF
DNA: TGTGCCAGCAGTTTATTCCGGGGGGGAGATGAGACCCAGTACTTC
V: TRBV12-3/TRBV12-4
length: 15
D: TRBD2
J: TRBJ2-5
size: many

CDR3: CAISDSAQVNEKLFF
DNA: TGTGCCATCAGTGATTCGGCACAGGTAAATGAAAAACTGTTTTTT
V: TRBV10-3
length: 15
D: -
J: TRBJ1-4
size: many

CDR3: CSARDRTSGRAHTGELFF
DNA: TGCAGTGCTAGAGACCGGACTAGCGGGAGGGCCCACACCGGGGAGCTGTTTTTT
V: TRBV20-1
length: 18
D: TRBD2
J: TRBJ2-2
size: many

CDR3: CASSLVSSTDTQYF
DNA: TGCGCCAGCAGCTTGGTTAGTAGCACAGATACGCAGTATTTT
V: TRBV5-1
length: 14
D: -
J: TRBJ2-3
size: many

CDR3: CSVAQRATDTQYF
DNA: TGCAGCGTTGCCCAGCGGGCCACAGATACGCAGTATTTT
V: TRBV29-1
length: 13
D: -
J: TRBJ2-3
size: many

CDR3: CAISEWGPGLLSGTGELFF
DNA: TGTGCCATCAGTGAGTGGGGACCGGGACTCCTATCGGGCACCGGGGAGCTGTTTTTT
V: TRBV10-3
length: 19
D: -
J: TRBJ2-2
size: many

CDR3: CASSQTGKGSSSYNEQFF
DNA: TGTGCCAGCAGTCAGACAGGGAAAGGATCGAGCTCCTACAATGAGCAGTTCTTC
V: TRBV27
length: 18
D: TRBD1
J: TRBJ2-1
size: many

CDR3: CASSEAQGYSYEQYF
DNA: TGTGCCAGCAGTGAAGCGCAAGGTTACTCCTACGAGCAGTACTTC
V: TRBV6-1
length: 15
D: -
J: TRBJ2-7
size: many

CDR3: CSARGTLYNEQFF
DNA: TGCAGTGCTAGAGGGACCCTTTACAATGAGCAGTTCTTC
V: TRBV20-1
length: 13
D: -
J: TRBJ2-1
size: -

CDR3: CSAGRSRGPRHEQYF
DNA: TGCAGTGCTGGAAGGTCTCGGGGCCCTCGACACGAGCAGTACTTC
V: TRBV20-1
length: 15
D: -
J: TRBJ2-7
size: -

CDR3: CSPRRGGNTGELFF
DNA: TGCAGTCCCAGGCGCGGGGGGAACACCGGGGAGCTGTTTTTT
V: TRBV20-1
length: 14
D: TRBD2
J: TRBJ2-2
size: many

CDR3: CASGISGANVLTF
DNA: TGTGCCAGCGGGATCTCTGGGGCCAACGTCCTGACTTTC
V: TRBV6-1
length: 13
D: -
J: TRBJ2-6
size: many

CDR3: CAWSTRPGEQYF
DNA: TGTGCCTGGAGCACAAGACCAGGCGAGCAGTACTTC
V: TRBV30
length: 12
D: -
J: TRBJ2-7
size: few

CDR3: CASSVGTRGVSTDTQYF
DNA: TGTGCCAGCAGCGTAGGGACGAGGGGTGTGAGCACAGATACGCAGTATTTT
V: TRBV9
length: 17
D: -
J: TRBJ2-3
size: many

CDR3: CASSSHWDTQYF
DNA: TGCGCCAGCAGCTCCCACTGGGATACGCAGTATTTT
V: TRBV5-1
length: 12
D: -
J: TRBJ2-3
size: many

CDR3: CASSQDWAYEQYF
DNA: TGTGCCAGCAGCCAAGATTGGGCCTACGAGCAGTACTTC
V: TRBV4-2
length: 13
D: -
J: TRBJ2-7
size: many

CDR3: CATSRRSINSPLHF
DNA: TGTGCCACCAGCAGAAGGAGTATAAATTCACCCCTCCACTTT
V: TRBV15
length: 14
D: -
J: TRBJ1-6
size: many

CDR3: CSVYAGSPHEQYF
DNA: TGCAGCGTTTACGCAGGGAGTCCCCACGAGCAGTACTTC
V: TRBV29-1
length: 13
D: -
J: TRBJ2-7
size: many

CDR3: CASKRGTGTDTQYF
DNA: TGTGCCAGCAAAAGGGGGACAGGGACAGATACGCAGTATTTT
V: TRBV12-3/TRBV12-4
length: 14
D: TRBD1
J: TRBJ2-3
size: many

CDR3: CASSPRTGRPEAFF
DNA: TGTGCCAGCAGTCCCCGGACAGGGAGGCCTGAAGCTTTCTTT
V: TRBV6-1
length: 14
D: TRBD1
J: TRBJ1-1
size: -

CDR3: CASSQDRTVHIAGYTF
DNA: TGTGCCAGCAGCCAAGATCGGACAGTTCACATCGCGGGGTACACCTTC
V: TRBV4-2
length: 16
D: -
J: TRBJ1-2
size: few

CDR3: CASSSLPGTSGSFADTQYF
DNA: TGTGCCAGCAGCTCCCTCCCCGGGACTAGCGGGAGCTTCGCAGATACGCAGTATTTT
V: TRBV7-2
length: 19
D: TRBD2
J: TRBJ2-3
size: many

CDR3: CATSDLRGSADTQYF
DNA: TGTGCCACCAGTGATTTGAGAGGGAGTGCAGATACGCAGTATTTT
V: TRBV24-1
length: 15
D: -
J: TRBJ2-3
size: many

CDR3: CAIQGVGEKLFF
DNA: TGTGCCATCCAGGGGGTGGGCGAAAAACTGTTTTTT
V: TRBV10-3
length: 12
D: TRBD1
J: TRBJ1-4
size: many

CDR3: CASSLGTPSVETQYF
DNA: TGCGCCAGCAGCTTGGGGACGCCTTCGGTGGAGACCCAGTACTTC
V: TRBV5-1
length: 15
D: -
J: TRBJ2-5
size: many

CDR3: CATSDPYYGYTF
DNA: TGTGCCACCAGTGATCCATACTATGGCTACACCTTC
V: TRBV24-1
length: 12
D: -
J: TRBJ1-2
size: many

CDR3: CASSFSGNTIYF
DNA: TGTGCCAGCAGCTTCTCTGGAAACACCATATATTTT
V: TRBV11-2
length: 12
D: -
J: TRBJ1-3
size: many

CDR3: CSATGTSGRRIQYF
DNA: TGCAGTGCGACTGGGACTAGCGGGAGACGAATTCAGTACTTC
V: TRBV20-1
length: 14
D: TRBD2
J: TRBJ2-4
size: many

CDR3: CASGRGPRDQYF
DNA: TGTGCCTCGGGCCGGGGGCCCAGGGACCAGTACTTC
V: TRBV28
length: 12
D: -
J: TRBJ2-5
size: many

CDR3: CASSQAPNSGRVYFEQFF
DNA: TGCGCCAGCAGCCAAGCACCTAATAGCGGGAGGGTTTATTTTGAGCAGTTCTTC
V: TRBV4-1
length: 18
D: TRBD2
J: TRBJ2-1
size: many

CDR3: CASSSSGTVSYEQYF
DNA: TGTGCCAGCAGTTCATCCGGGACAGTCTCCTACGAGCAGTACTTC
V: TRBV6-5
length: 15
D: TRBD1
J: TRBJ2-7
size: many

CDR3: CSAAPTGTGNRYEQYF
DNA: TGCAGTGCTGCCCCCACCGGGACAGGGAATAGGTACGAGCAGTACTTC
V: TRBV20-1
length: 16
D: TRBD1
J: TRBJ2-7
size: many

CDR3: CASSKRDRAREAFF
DNA: TGTGCCAGCAGCAAAAGAGACAGGGCCAGGGAAGCTTTCTTT
V: TRBV11-1
length: 14
D: TRBD1
J: TRBJ1-1
size: many

CDR3: CATGGSYNSPLHF
DNA: TGTGCCACCGGAGGTTCCTATAATTCACCCCTCCACTTT
V: TRBV15
length: 13
D: -
J: TRBJ1-6
size: many

CDR3: CSATAGDTQYF
DNA: TGCAGTGCCACGGCGGGGGATACGCAGTATTTT
V: TRBV20-1
length: 11
D: -
J: TRBJ2-3
size: many

CDR3: CASSLRSRETQYF
DNA: TGTGCCAGCAGCTTAAGGTCCCGCGAGACCCAGTACTTC
V: TRBV11-2
length: 13
D: -
J: TRBJ2-5
size: few

CDR3: CASSFSPTYEQYF
DNA: TGTGCCAGCAGTTTTTCACCAACCTACGAGCAGTACTTC
V: TRBV6-6
length: 13
D: -
J: TRBJ2-7
size: few

CDR3: CASRPSGEETQYF
DNA: TGTGCCAGCAGACCCTCAGGGGAAGAGACCCAGTACTTC
V: TRBV3-1
length: 13
D: -
J: TRBJ2-5
size: -

CDR3: CASSSTGAYEQYF
DNA: TGCGCCAGCAGCTCGACAGGGGCCTACGAGCAGTACTTC
V: TRBV5-1
length: 13
D: TRBD1
J: TRBJ2-7
size: many